What follows are 8 T cell receptor beta chains derived from one specimen sequenced in a study of OX40 agonist ivuxolimab in advanced cancers. Library creation used the immunoSEQ multiplex PCR assay. What TCRdb holds here is the immuneACCESS table cut down to in-frame rearrangements. Part of the clones is not present; checked against another copy, under half of the missing clones reflect an unresolved V gene, and the others are unexplained. In all, the sample holds roughly 90,000 clones, and approximately 88% of those were seen once. Over 1.2% of the sample is held by the ten biggest clonotypes. Sequences were derived from CD4+ or CD8+ T cells sorted from blood, sampled in a trial of the OX40 agonist ivuxolimab. The origin of the receptors is an adult with an advanced solid tumor such as melanoma, head and neck, liver or kidney cancer.

V usage is TRBV11-1 and J usage is TRBJ2-1, with 9 bases aligning to TRBD2. Looked up from germline, CDR1 is SGHAT and CDR2 is FQDESV (reference sequence). V trimming: 5 bases; J trimming: 4 bases; junction bases outside the gene matches: 6. The CDR3 contains 15 residues. CDR3 in DNA: TGTGCCAGCAGCCAGACTAGCGGATTATACAATGAGCAGTTCTTC. Translated, it gives CASSQTSGLYNEQFF.

This chain uses TRBV7-2 with TRBJ1-2; maybe TRBD1 (5 bases). There are 15 residues in the CDR3. CDR1 SGHTA and CDR2 FQGNSA come from the germline V gene. V gave up 2 bases and J gave up 5 bases, with 15 bases separating them. The CDR3 is CASSLNGGGMYGYTF. The CDR3 nucleotides read TGTGCCAGCAGCTTAAATGGCGGGGGGATGTATGGCTACACCTTC.

The chain combines TRBV2 with TRBJ1-1, with 9 bases matching TRBD1. Germline loops: CDR1 SNHLY, CDR2 FYNNEI. CDR3 length: 14 amino acids. V lost 5 bases, J lost 0 bases, and 1 base stayed unmatched. This chain's CDR3 is CASSRQGVNTEAFF. The CDR3 DNA follows: TGTGCCAGCAGTCGACAGGGGGTGAACACTGAAGCTTTCTTT.

This rearrangement joins TRBV9 to TRBJ2-5, with D hard to call. Germline V gene data show CDR1 as SGDLS and CDR2 as YYNGEE. This CDR3 is built from 14 residues. Trimming stripped 4 bases from V and 5 bases from J, with 15 bases between. The DNA for the CDR3 is TGTGCCAGCAGCTTCGGACCCCTGGCGGAGACCCAGTACTTC. Residues: CASSFGPLAETQYF.

With regard to this clone: A junction boundary mismatches the germline segment, possibly from a read error. The DNA for the CDR3 is TGCAGTGCTACCTCCAACGAGCAGTACTTC. Translated: CSATSNEQYF. The chain couples TRBV20-1 to TRBJ2-7; D remains ambiguous. Germline V lookup: CDR1 DFQATT, CDR2 SNEGSKA (reference sequence). The CDR3 runs 10 residues.

V is TRBV30 and J is TRBJ2-2, with 7 bases aligning to TRBD2. V trimming: 4 bases; J trimming: 2 bases; junction bases outside the gene matches: 13. The length of the CDR3 is 17 residues. From germline, CDR1 is GTSNPN and CDR2 SVGIG (reference sequence). This CDR3 is CAWITPSSGQNTGELFF. CDR3 nucleotides: TGTGCCTGGATTACCCCCTCTAGCGGCCAAAACACCGGGGAGCTGTTTTTT.

The V call is TRBV2, the J call TRBJ1-2; 7 positions match TRBD1. The germline V gene has CDR1 SNHLY and CDR2 FYNNEI. The length of the CDR3 is 12 residues. Trimming removed 7 bases from V and 8 bases from J; junction bases left unmatched: 7. As DNA, the CDR3 is TGTGCCAGCAATCAACAGGGGAGCGGCTACACCTTC. Its protein product is CASNQQGSGYTF.

The chain combines TRBV27 with TRBJ2-1, with 8 bases aligning to TRBD2. With 7 bases clipped from V and 0 bases from J, the junction kept 5 bases outside the gene matches. The CDR3 length is 15 residues. The germline gives CDR1 MNHEY, CDR2 SMNVEV (reference sequence). The CDR3 spells CASKEAGGSYNEQFF. CDR3 nucleotide sequence: TGTGCCAGCAAGGAGGCGGGGGGCTCCTACAATGAGCAGTTCTTC.